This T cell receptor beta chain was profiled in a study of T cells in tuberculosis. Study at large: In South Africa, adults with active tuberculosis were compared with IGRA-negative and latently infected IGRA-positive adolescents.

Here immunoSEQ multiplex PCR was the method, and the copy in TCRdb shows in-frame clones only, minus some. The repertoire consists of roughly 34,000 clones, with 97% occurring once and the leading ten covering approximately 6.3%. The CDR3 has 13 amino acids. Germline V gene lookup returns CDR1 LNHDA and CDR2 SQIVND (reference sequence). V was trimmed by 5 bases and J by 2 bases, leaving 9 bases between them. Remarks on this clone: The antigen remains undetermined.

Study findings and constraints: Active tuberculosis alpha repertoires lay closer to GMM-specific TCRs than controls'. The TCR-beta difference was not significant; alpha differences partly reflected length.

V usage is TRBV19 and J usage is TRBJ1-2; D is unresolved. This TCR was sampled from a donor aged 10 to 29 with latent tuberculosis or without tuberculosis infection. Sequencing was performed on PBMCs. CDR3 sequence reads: CASSFTRNYGYTF. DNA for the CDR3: TGTGCCAGTAGTTTTACCAGGAACTATGGCTACACCTTC.